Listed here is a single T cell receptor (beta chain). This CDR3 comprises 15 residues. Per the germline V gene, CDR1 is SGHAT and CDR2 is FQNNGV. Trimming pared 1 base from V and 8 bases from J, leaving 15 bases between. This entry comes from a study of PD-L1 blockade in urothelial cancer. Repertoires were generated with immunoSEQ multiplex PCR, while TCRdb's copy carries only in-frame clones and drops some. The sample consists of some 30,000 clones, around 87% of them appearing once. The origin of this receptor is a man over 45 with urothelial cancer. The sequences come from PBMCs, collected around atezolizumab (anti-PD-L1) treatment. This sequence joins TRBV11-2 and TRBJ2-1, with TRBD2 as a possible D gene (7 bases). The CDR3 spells CASSLVGGGVDEQFF. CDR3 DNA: TGTGCCAGCAGCTTAGTTGGGGGGGGCGTGGATGAGCAGTTCTTC.